This is a list of T cell receptor beta chains from one sample in a study of CD8+ T cells in alopecia areata. The data were produced by immunoSEQ multiplex PCR, yet TCRdb's version contains in-frame clones alone and is incomplete. Of approximately 190,000 clones listed, 58% were seen once; the top ten hold 5% to 6%. Sequences were derived from CD4+ T cells sorted from blood, sampled at week 24, from a patient treated with tofacitinib. Receptor source: a human donor with alopecia areata. Each CDR3 is given with its conserved first and last residue. D genes are given only for firm matches. Size tells how often a clone was seen (once, few, many) or the class of an expanded clone, and some rows leave it out.

TRBV7-9,few,TRBJ1-2,.,CASSLAKLRTDGYTF,TGTGCCAGCAGCTTAGCGAAGCTCCGGACAGATGGCTACACCTTC
TRBV30,once,TRBJ2-7,TRBD2,CAWSVRLAVSYEQYF,TGTGCCTGGAGTGTGAGGCTAGCGGTATCCTACGAGCAGTACTTC
TRBV28,.,TRBJ2-5,TRBD1,CASREGQAGVIETQYF,TGTGCCAGCAGAGAGGGACAGGCAGGGGTAATAGAGACCCAGTACTTC
TRBV5-4,.,TRBJ1-1,.,CASSLWQGTEAFF,TGTGCCAGCAGCTTGTGGCAGGGAACTGAAGCTTTCTTT
TRBV2,.,TRBJ1-1,.,CASSGPRVENTEAFF,TGTGCCAGCAGTGGACCCAGGGTGGAGAACACTGAAGCTTTCTTT
TRBV7-9,few,TRBJ1-1,.,CASSAGGVADTEAFF,TGTGCCAGCAGCGCAGGAGGGGTTGCGGACACTGAAGCTTTCTTT
TRBV5-1,.,TRBJ1-2,TRBD1,CASSLGQGAIGYTF,TGCGCCAGCAGCTTAGGACAGGGTGCGATCGGCTACACCTTC
TRBV15,.,TRBJ1-2,.,CATSRGGNYGYTF,TGTGCCACCAGCAGAGGAGGGAACTATGGCTACACCTTC
TRBV18,.,TRBJ2-5,TRBD2,CASSLPRLAGQETQYF,TGTGCCAGCTCGCTCCCTAGACTAGCGGGCCAAGAGACCCAGTACTTC
TRBV5-4,few,TRBJ2-3,TRBD2,CASSLGGSGSDTQYF,TGTGCCAGCAGCTTGGGCGGGAGTGGTTCAGATACGCAGTATTTT
TRBV5-1,.,TRBJ1-5,.,CASSLEGGDSNQPQHF,TGCGCCAGCAGCTTGGAAGGAGGGGATTCCAATCAGCCCCAGCATTTT
TRBV15,.,TRBJ1-1,.,CATSRVSVNTEAFF,TGTGCCACCAGCAGAGTATCGGTGAACACTGAAGCTTTCTTT
TRBV7-9,.,TRBJ1-1,.,CASSSRDGGRNTEAFF,TGTGCCAGCAGCTCCCGGGACGGAGGAAGGAACACTGAAGCTTTCTTT
TRBV9,.,TRBJ1-1,.,CASSVVEDTEAFF,TGTGCCAGCAGCGTAGTTGAGGACACTGAAGCTTTCTTT
TRBV30,few,TRBJ2-3,TRBD1,CAWAGQGRDTQYF,TGTGCCTGGGCGGGACAGGGCCGGGATACGCAGTATTTT
TRBV29-1,.,TRBJ2-7,.,CSVAGQNYEQYF,TGCAGCGTTGCGGGGCAGAACTACGAGCAGTACTTC
TRBV5-1,few,TRBJ2-5,TRBD2,CASSSGTTGPGTQYF,TGCGCCAGCAGCTCCGGGACTACTGGGCCAGGGACCCAGTACTTC
TRBV7-3,.,TRBJ2-5,TRBD2,CASSPPAGLPHF,TGTGCCAGCAGCCCCCCAGCGGGACTCCCGCACTTC
TRBV28,.,TRBJ2-3,.,CASSLQGSTDTQYF,TGTGCCAGCAGTCTACAGGGAAGCACAGATACGCAGTATTTT